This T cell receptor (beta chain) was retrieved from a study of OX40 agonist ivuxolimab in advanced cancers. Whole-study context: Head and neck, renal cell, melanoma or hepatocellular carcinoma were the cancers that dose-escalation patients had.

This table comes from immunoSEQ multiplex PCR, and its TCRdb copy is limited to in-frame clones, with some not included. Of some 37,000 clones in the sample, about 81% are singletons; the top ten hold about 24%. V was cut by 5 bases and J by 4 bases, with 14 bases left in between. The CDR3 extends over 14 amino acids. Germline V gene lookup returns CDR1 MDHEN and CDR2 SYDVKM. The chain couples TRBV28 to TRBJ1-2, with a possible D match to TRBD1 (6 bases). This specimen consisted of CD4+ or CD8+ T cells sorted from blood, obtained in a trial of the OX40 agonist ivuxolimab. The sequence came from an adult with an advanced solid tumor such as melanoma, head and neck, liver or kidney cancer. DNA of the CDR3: TGTGCCAGCAGTAAACAGGGCAGGGGCTATGGCTACACCTTC. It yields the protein CASSKQGRGYGYTF.